This TCR beta chain was captured by sequencing in a study of metastatic and nonmetastatic thyroid tumors. Study-wide background: A comparison of repertoires was made across blood and tumor or nodule tissue from malignant and benign thyroid patients.

Before thyroid surgery, none of the patients had received any treatment. TCRdb re-clonotyped the PCR reads through MiXCR. The sample includes about 33,000 clones, approximately 11% of them seen just once. This TCR was sampled from a female donor with papillary thyroid cancer or a benign thyroid nodule (not recorded which). Some clones in this sample may be carry-over from other donors' samples. Sample: blood.

CDR3 nucleotides: TGCGCCAGCAGGGGCACAGAGACCGGGGAGCTGTTTTTT. Its translation: CASRGTETGELFF. This rearrangement joins TRBV5-1 to TRBJ2-2; unclear D gene. Trimming cost V 5 bases and J 5 bases, with 10 bases left between them. In germline, CDR1 is SGHRS, CDR2 YFSETQ. The CDR3 contains 13 residues. The complete variable domain, with remaining parts taken from reference TRBV5-1 and TRBJ2-2, reads KAGVTQTPRYLIKTRGQQVTLSCSPISGHRSVSWYQQTPGQGLQFLFEYFSETQRNKGNFPGRFSGRQFSNSRSEMNVSTLELGDSALYLCASRGTETGELFFGEGSRLTVL.